The clone carrying this T cell receptor beta chain has just one count. Antigen unknown. These data belong to a study of cytomegalovirus exposure and HLA in healthy donors. General study results and limits: In vitro data verified a few CMV-associated chains as specific for CMV antigens. One later analysis, an examination of the 90 to 150 validation repertoires, found that first-cohort TCR clusters tended to co-occur in them. Among TCR sequences, most were rare, though some public TCRs appeared in many donors. About 180 TCR beta chains were listed as cytomegalovirus-associated.

The data were produced by immunoSEQ multiplex PCR, yet TCRdb's version contains in-frame clones alone and is incomplete. The table has around 160,000 clones, approximately 84% seen once. The germline gives CDR1 SGHAT, CDR2 FQNNGV. The CDR3 has 15 residues. V was clipped by 5 bases and J by 5 bases; unmatched bases: 9. Specimen: PBMCs. The gene calls are TRBV11-2 and TRBJ2-3; 8 positions match TRBD2. The sequence was obtained from a man aged 25 to 40 in good health and CMV-seropositive. CDR3 DNA: TGTGCCAGCAGCACACCGGGACTAGTTTTAGATACGCAGTATTTT. This translates into CASSTPGLVLDTQYF.